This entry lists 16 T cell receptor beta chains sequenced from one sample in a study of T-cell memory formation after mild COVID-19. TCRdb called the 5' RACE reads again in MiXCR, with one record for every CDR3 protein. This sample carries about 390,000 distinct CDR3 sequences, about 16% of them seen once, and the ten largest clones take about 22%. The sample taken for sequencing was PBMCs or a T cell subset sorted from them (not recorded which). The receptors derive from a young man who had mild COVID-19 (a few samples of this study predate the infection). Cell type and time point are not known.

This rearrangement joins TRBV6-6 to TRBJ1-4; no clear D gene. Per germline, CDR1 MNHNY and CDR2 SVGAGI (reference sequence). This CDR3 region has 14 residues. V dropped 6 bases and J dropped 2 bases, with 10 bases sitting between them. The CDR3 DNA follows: TGTGCCAGCAGCCACCTTGGGACTAATGAAAAACTGTTTTTT. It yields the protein CASSHLGTNEKLFF.

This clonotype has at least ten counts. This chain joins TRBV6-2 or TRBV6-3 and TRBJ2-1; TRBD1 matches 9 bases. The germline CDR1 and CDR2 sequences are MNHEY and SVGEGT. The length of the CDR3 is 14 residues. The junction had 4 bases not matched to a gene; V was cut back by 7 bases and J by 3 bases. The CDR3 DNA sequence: TGTGCCAGCACCGGACAGGGGCACTACAATGAGCAGTTCTTC. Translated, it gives CASTGQGHYNEQFF.

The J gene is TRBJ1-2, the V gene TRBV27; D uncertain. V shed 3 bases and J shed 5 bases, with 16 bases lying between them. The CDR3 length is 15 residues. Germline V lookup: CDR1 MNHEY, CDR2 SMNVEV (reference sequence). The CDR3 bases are TGTGCCAGCAGTTTCACTATGGTGGGCCTATATGGCTACACCTTC. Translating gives CASSFTMVGLYGYTF.

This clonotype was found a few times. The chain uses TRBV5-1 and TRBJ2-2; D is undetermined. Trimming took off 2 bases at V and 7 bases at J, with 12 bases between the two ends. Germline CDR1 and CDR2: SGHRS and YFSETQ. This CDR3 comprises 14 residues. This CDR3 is CASSFGSQGGELFF. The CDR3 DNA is TGCGCCAGCAGCTTTGGATCCCAAGGCGGGGAGCTGTTTTTT.

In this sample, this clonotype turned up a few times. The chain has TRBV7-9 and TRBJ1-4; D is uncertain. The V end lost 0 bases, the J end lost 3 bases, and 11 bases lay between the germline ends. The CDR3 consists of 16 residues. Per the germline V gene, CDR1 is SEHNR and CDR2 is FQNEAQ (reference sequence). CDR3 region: CASSLAMGLSNEKLFF. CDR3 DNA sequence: TGTGCCAGCAGCTTAGCTATGGGCTTATCTAATGAAAAACTGTTTTTT.

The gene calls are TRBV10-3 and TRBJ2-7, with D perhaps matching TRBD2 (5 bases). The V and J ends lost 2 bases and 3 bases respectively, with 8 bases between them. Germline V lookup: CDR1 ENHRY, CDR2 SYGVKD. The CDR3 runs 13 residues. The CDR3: CAISEGGGYEQYV. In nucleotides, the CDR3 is TGTGCCATCAGTGAGGGAGGAGGCTACGAGCAGTACGTC.

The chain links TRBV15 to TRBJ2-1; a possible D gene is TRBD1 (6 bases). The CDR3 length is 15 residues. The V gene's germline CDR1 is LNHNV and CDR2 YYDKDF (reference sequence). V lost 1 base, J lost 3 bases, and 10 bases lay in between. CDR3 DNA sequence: TGTGCCACCAGCAGAGGCAGGGGCCACTACAATGAGCAGTTCTTC. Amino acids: CATSRGRGHYNEQFF.

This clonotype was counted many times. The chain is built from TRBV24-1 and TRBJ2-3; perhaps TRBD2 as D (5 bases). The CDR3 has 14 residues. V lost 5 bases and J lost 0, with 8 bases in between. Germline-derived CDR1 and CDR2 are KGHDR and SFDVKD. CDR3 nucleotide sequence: TGTGCCACCAGTGGAGGGCCGAGCACAGATACGCAGTATTTT. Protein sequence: CATSGGPSTDTQYF.

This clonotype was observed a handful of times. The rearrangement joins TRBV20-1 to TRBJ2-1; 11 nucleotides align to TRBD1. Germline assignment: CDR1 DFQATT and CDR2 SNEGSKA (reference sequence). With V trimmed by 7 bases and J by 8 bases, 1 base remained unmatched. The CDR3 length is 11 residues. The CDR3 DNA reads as TGCAGTGTGGACAGGGGGCATGAGCAGTTCTTC. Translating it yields CSVDRGHEQFF.

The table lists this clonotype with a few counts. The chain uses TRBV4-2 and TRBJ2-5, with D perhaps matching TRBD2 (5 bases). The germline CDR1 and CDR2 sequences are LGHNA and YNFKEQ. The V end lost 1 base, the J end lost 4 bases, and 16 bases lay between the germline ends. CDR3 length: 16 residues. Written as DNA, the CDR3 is TGTGCCAGCAGCCAAGGGTCGGACCCGAGGGTAGAGACCCAGTACTTC. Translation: CASSQGSDPRVETQYF.

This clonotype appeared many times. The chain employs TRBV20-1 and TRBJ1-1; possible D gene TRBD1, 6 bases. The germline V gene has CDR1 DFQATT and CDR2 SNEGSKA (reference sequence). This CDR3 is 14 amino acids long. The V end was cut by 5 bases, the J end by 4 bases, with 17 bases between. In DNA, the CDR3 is TGCAGTGCTCCTCATGCACAGGGAGGCACTGAAGCTTTCTTT. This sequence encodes CSAPHAQGGTEAFF.

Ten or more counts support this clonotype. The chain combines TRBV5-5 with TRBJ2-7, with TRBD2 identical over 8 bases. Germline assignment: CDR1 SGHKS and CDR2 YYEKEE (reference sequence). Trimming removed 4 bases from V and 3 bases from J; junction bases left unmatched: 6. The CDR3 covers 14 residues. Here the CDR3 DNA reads TGTGCCAGCAGCCCGGGGGGGCGTATCTACGAGCAGTACGTC. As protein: CASSPGGRIYEQYV.

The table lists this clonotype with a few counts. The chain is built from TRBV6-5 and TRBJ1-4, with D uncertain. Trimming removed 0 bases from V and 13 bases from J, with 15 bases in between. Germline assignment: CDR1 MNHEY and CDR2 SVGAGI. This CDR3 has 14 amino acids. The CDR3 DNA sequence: TGTGCCAGCAGTTACTCGAGTACGGGGATGGGACTGTTTTTT. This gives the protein CASSYSSTGMGLFF.

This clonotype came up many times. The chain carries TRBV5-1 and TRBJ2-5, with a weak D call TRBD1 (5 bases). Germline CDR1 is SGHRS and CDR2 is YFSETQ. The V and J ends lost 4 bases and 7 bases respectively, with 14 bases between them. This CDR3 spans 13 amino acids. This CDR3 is CASSLELQGTQYF. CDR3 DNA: TGCGCCAGCAGCCTGGAACTTCAGGGGACCCAGTACTTC.

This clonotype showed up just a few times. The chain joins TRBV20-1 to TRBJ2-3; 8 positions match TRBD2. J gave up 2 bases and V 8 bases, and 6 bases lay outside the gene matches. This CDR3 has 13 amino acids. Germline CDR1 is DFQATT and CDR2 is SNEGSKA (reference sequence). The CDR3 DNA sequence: TGCAGTCCTGTACTAGCGGACACAGATACGCAGTATTTT. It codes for CSPVLADTDTQYF.

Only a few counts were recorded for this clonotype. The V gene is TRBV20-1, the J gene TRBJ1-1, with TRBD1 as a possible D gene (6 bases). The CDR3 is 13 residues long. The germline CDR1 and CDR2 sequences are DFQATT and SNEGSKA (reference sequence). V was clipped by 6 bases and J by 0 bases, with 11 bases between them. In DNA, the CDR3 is TGCAGTGCGCCGACAGGTATGAACACTGAAGCTTTCTTT. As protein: CSAPTGMNTEAFF.